What follows are 21 T cell receptor beta chains derived from one specimen sequenced in a study of cytomegalovirus exposure and HLA in healthy donors. PCR involved 60 Vbeta and 13 Jbeta primers. The repertoire was sequenced with immunoSEQ multiplex PCR; TCRdb's copy has only in-frame clones and lacks some. The sample records fewer than 200,000 clones, about an eighth being singletons. Sequenced: PBMCs. All receptors derive from a man in his fifties or sixties in good health and CMV-seropositive.

The chain recombines TRBV28 with TRBJ1-2; TRBD1 matches 9 bases. This CDR3 has 14 amino acids. Germline CDR1 is MDHEN and CDR2 is SYDVKM. Trimming cost V 1 base and J 5 bases; bases outside gene matches: 2. The CDR3 DNA follows: TGTGCCAGCAGTTTATCCGGGACAGGGTATGGCTACACCTTC. Protein product: CASSLSGTGYGYTF.

This clone was detected a few times. V gene TRBV2 combines with J gene TRBJ2-7; the match to TRBD1 covers 8 bases. Germline values: CDR1 SNHLY, CDR2 FYNNEI. The V gene end was trimmed by 4 bases and the J gene end by 10 bases; junction bases not matched to a gene: 6. The CDR3 extends over 12 amino acids. DNA for the CDR3: TGTGCCAGCAGTGGGACAGGGATTTTTCAGTACTTC. The encoded protein is CASSGTGIFQYF.

This clone was seen a handful of times. This chain connects TRBV19 to TRBJ2-7; a weak D match, TRBD1 (6 bases). This CDR3 has 14 residues. V was pared by 5 bases and J by 1 base, with 12 bases between. From germline, CDR1 is LNHDA and CDR2 SQIVND (reference sequence). As DNA, the CDR3 is TGTGCCAGTAGTTTCACAGGGTCGTCCTACGAGCAGTACTTC. It codes for CASSFTGSSYEQYF.

This chain joins TRBV5-5 and TRBJ1-2; tentative D call: TRBD1 (6 bases). The CDR3 has 13 amino acids. Germline V lookup: CDR1 SGHKS, CDR2 YYEKEE (reference sequence). The V gene lost 4 bases and the J gene lost 5 bases, with 12 bases spanning the gap. The CDR3 region has the DNA TGTGCCAGCAGCATACAGGGTGGGTATGGCTACACCTTC. It encodes CASSIQGGYGYTF.

This clone has just a few counts. The chain carries TRBV2 and TRBJ2-3, with 8 bases aligning to TRBD2. Germline assignment: CDR1 SNHLY and CDR2 FYNNEI. V shed 4 bases, J shed 1 base, and the junction held 1 base outside the gene matches. This CDR3 comprises 14 residues. CDR3 in amino acids: CASSASGRTDTQYF. As DNA, the CDR3 is TGTGCCAGCAGTGCTAGCGGGCGCACAGATACGCAGTATTTT.

This clone was seen more than once but under ten times. The chain joins TRBV6-9 to TRBJ2-7; unclear D gene. V was pared by 5 bases and J by 0 bases, with 17 bases between. This CDR3 spans 16 amino acids. The germline V gene encodes CDR1 MNHGY and CDR2 SVAAGI. Here the CDR3 reads CASSSGPGVPSYEQYV. The CDR3 nucleotides are TGTGCCAGCAGTAGTGGGCCAGGTGTACCCTCCTACGAGCAGTACGTC.

This clone was detected only a few times. The chain links TRBV2 to TRBJ1-4, with D perhaps matching TRBD1 (5 bases). V was pared by 6 bases and J by 7 bases, with 12 bases between. CDR3 length equals 13 residues. Germline V gene sequence: CDR1 SNHLY, CDR2 FYNNEI. CDR3 sequence: CASSGGASEKLFF. Here the CDR3 DNA reads TGTGCCAGCAGCGGAGGGGCTTCTGAAAAACTGTTTTTT.

CDR3 residues: CASSLTAFTGVFF. The CDR3 region has the DNA TGTGCCAGCAGCTTAACCGCGTTTACAGGGGTTTTCTTT. The V call is TRBV7-9, the J call TRBJ1-1; 7 bases match TRBD1. The germline V gene has CDR1 SEHNR and CDR2 FQNEAQ (reference sequence). Trimming removed 2 bases from V and 13 bases from J; junction bases left unmatched: 10. This CDR3 comprises 13 residues.

This clone has just a few counts. The chain joins TRBV28 to TRBJ2-7; maybe TRBD2 (5 bases). Germline CDR1 reads MDHEN; CDR2 reads SYDVKM. The CDR3 extends over 15 amino acids. Trimming removed 5 bases at V and 0 bases at J, with 14 bases between. The CDR3 nucleotides are TGTGCCAGCAGTCCCCCAAGCGGTAGCTCCTACGAGCAGTACGTC. It specifies CASSPPSGSSYEQYV.

V and J are TRBV7-2 and TRBJ1-5, with 8 bases aligning to TRBD1. Trimming at V came to 5 bases and at J to 1 base, leaving 7 bases not matched to a gene. Germline V gene data show CDR1 as SGHTA and CDR2 as FQGNSA. CDR3 length: 16 residues. The CDR3: CASSAYRGVSNQPQHF. Here the CDR3 DNA reads TGTGCCAGCAGCGCCTACAGGGGGGTAAGCAATCAGCCCCAGCATTTT.

This clone was seen more than once but under ten times. This sequence joins TRBV27 and TRBJ2-7; 11 positions match TRBD1. Unmatched junction bases numbered 13, after V lost 6 bases and J lost 3 bases. Germline V gene data show CDR1 as MNHEY and CDR2 as SMNVEV (reference sequence). CDR3 size: 17 residues. CDR3 residues: CASSHYNPGTGGYEQYV. The DNA of the CDR3 is TGTGCCAGCAGCCATTATAACCCCGGGACAGGGGGCTACGAGCAGTACGTC.

V gene TRBV29-1 combines with J gene TRBJ2-3; TRBD1 aligns across 7 bases. There are 14 residues in the CDR3. Trimming took 6 bases from V and 0 from J; bases not matched to a gene: 6. Germline lookup yields CDR1 SQVTM and CDR2 ANQGSEA. CDR3 DNA sequence: TGCAGCGTCCGACAGGGAACTAGCACAGATACGCAGTATTTT. Its translation is CSVRQGTSTDTQYF.

In this sample, this clone turned up a few times. The rearrangement links TRBV4-3 to TRBJ1-1; 7 nucleotides line up with TRBD1. This CDR3 is built from 16 residues. Germline CDR1 reads LGHNA; CDR2 reads YSLEER. V lost 0 bases to trimming and J lost 2 bases; unmatched junction nucleotides: 6. The CDR3 DNA sequence: TGCGCCAGCAGCCAAGAGATAACAGGGGTAAACACTGAAGCTTTCTTT. Translated, it gives CASSQEITGVNTEAFF.

This chain joins TRBV19 and TRBJ2-3, with D hard to call. V was cut by 2 bases and J by 4 bases, with 7 bases left in between. The CDR3 spans 13 residues. Germline lookup yields CDR1 LNHDA and CDR2 SQIVND (reference sequence). CDR3 nucleotide sequence: TGTGCCAGTAGTATATGGGCATCAGATACGCAGTATTTT. Translation: CASSIWASDTQYF.

The rearrangement joins TRBV29-1 to TRBJ2-3, with a possible D match to TRBD1 (5 bases). This CDR3 is built from 13 residues. From germline, CDR1 is SQVTM and CDR2 ANQGSEA. V was cut by 3 bases and J by 2 bases, with 9 bases left in between. The CDR3 reads CSVEGRFTDTQYF. CDR3 sequence (DNA): TGCAGCGTTGAGGGGCGGTTCACAGATACGCAGTATTTT.

This rearrangement joins TRBV10-3 to TRBJ2-2; a weak D match, TRBD2 (7 bases). V lost 0 bases and J lost 4, with 12 bases in between. Germline V lookup: CDR1 ENHRY, CDR2 SYGVKD. This CDR3 comprises 16 residues. The CDR3 DNA reads TGTGCCATCAGTGAGTCGGGGGGGCGTGGCACCGGGGAGCTGTTTTTT. Its protein product is CAISESGGRGTGELFF.

The chain has TRBV5-4 and TRBJ1-1; D might be TRBD1 (6 bases). Per the germline V gene, CDR1 is SGHNT and CDR2 is YYREEE (reference sequence). This CDR3 contains 13 residues. V lost 0 bases and J lost 11, with 14 bases in between. In nucleotides, the CDR3 is TGTGCCAGCAGCTTGGGGGATGGGGGGGCTGCTTTCTTT. Its translation is CASSLGDGGAAFF.

This chain joins TRBV4-1 and TRBJ2-1; 12 nucleotides line up with TRBD2. The germline V gene has CDR1 MGHRA and CDR2 YSYEKL. J lost 8 bases, V lost 1 base, and 12 bases had no gene match. This CDR3 is 18 amino acids long. The CDR3 nucleotides are TGCGCCAGCAGCCAAGCGACCGGGACTAGCGGGCCGAGGGATGAGCAGTTCTTC. Protein sequence: CASSQATGTSGPRDEQFF.

The V gene is TRBV5-1, the J gene TRBJ2-3; no firm D call. The V and J ends lost 4 bases and 4 bases respectively, with 22 bases between them. The V gene's germline CDR1 is SGHRS and CDR2 YFSETQ. This CDR3 comprises 17 residues. CDR3 amino acids: CASSLQGLGRSSDTQYF. CDR3 coding DNA: TGCGCCAGCAGCCTGCAAGGCCTAGGCCGGAGCTCAGATACGCAGTATTTT.

This clone appeared once. This chain joins TRBV5-1 and TRBJ2-5, with a weak D call TRBD2 (6 bases). CDR1 and CDR2 (germline): SGHRS, YFSETQ. With 0 bases removed from V and 0 bases from J, the gap between germline ends came to 6 bases. There are 14 residues in the CDR3. The CDR3 loop reads CASSLAGDQETQYF. CDR3 bases: TGCGCCAGCAGCTTGGCGGGGGACCAAGAGACCCAGTACTTC.

This chain links TRBV11-3 with TRBJ2-5; 7 nucleotides line up with TRBD1. The junction had 8 bases not matched to a gene; V was cut back by 3 bases and J by 7 bases. This CDR3 spans 14 amino acids. The V gene's germline CDR1 is SGHNT and CDR2 YENEEA. The DNA for the CDR3 is TGTGCCAGCAGCTTCGGAGGACAGGTAGTGACCCAGTACTTC. Protein: CASSFGGQVVTQYF.